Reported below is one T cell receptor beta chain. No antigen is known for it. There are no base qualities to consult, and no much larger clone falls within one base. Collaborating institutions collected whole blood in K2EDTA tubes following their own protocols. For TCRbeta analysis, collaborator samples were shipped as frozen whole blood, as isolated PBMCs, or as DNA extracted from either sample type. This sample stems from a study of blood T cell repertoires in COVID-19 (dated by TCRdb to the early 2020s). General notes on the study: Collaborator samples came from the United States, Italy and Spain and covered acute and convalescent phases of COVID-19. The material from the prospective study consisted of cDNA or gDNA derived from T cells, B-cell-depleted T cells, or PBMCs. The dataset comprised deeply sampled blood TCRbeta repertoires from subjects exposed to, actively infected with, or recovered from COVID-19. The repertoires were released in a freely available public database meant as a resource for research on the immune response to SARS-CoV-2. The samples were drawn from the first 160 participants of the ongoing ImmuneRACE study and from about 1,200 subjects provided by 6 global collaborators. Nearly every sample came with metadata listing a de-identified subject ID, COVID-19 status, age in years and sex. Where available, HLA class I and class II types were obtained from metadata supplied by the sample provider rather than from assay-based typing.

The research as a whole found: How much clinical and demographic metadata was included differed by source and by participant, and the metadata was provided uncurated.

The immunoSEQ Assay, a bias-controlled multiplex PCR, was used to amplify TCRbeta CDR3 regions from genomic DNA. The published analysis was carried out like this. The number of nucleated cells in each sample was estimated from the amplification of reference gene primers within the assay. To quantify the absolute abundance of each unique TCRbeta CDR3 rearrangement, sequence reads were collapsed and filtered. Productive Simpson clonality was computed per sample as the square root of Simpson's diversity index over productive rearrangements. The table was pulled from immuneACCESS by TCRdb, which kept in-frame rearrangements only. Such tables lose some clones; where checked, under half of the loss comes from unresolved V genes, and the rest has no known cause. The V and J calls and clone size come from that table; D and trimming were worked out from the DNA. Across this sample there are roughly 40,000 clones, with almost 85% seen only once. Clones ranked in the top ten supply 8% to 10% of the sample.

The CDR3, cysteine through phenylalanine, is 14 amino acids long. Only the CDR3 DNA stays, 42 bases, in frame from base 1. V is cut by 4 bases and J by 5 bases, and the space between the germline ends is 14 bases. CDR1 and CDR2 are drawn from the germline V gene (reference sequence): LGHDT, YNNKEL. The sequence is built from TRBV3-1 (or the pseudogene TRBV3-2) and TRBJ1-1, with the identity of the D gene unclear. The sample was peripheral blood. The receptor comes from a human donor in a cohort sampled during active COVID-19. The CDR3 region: CASSLSEKSTEAFF. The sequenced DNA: TGTGCCAGCAGCCTTAGCGAAAAGTCGACTGAAGCTTTCTTT.